This TCR beta chain was identified in a study of beta chain features in type 1 diabetes. Germline V lookup: CDR1 SGHDN, CDR2 FVKESK. The CDR3 extends over 15 amino acids. Trimming cost V 4 bases and J 8 bases; bases outside gene matches: 4. Every isolated RNA sample was fully reverse transcribed, so sequencing captured expressed TCRB transcripts. Repertoires were generated with immunoSEQ multiplex PCR, while TCRdb's copy carries only in-frame clones and drops some. The table lists fewer than 250,000 clones, roughly two thirds of them singletons. The sequence came from a young man in good health. Sample: naive CD4+ T cells from blood. V is TRBV14 and J is TRBJ2-1; 14 bases match TRBD2. CDR3: CASSPTSGGVDEQFF. In DNA form, the CDR3 reads TGTGCCAGCAGCCCGACTAGCGGGGGGGTGGATGAGCAGTTCTTC.